This T cell receptor (beta chain) was retrieved from a study of blood T cell repertoires in COVID-19. Clones were sequenced by immunoSEQ multiplex PCR, and TCRdb holds only the in-frame ones, with some missing. The sample shows about 280,000 clones, approximately 84% of them seen only once. CDR1 MNHEY and CDR2 SVGAGI come from the germline V gene. V was pared by 10 bases and J by 4 bases, with 7 bases of the junction left unmatched. CDR3 length: 12 residues. The rearrangement links TRBV6-5 to TRBJ2-7; 7 nucleotides line up with TRBD2. The specimen was peripheral blood. This TCR came from a woman aged 25 to 45 who had recovered from COVID-19. CDR3 coding DNA: TGTGCCACCCGGGACTACCTATACGAGCAGTACTTC. Translating gives CATRDYLYEQYF.